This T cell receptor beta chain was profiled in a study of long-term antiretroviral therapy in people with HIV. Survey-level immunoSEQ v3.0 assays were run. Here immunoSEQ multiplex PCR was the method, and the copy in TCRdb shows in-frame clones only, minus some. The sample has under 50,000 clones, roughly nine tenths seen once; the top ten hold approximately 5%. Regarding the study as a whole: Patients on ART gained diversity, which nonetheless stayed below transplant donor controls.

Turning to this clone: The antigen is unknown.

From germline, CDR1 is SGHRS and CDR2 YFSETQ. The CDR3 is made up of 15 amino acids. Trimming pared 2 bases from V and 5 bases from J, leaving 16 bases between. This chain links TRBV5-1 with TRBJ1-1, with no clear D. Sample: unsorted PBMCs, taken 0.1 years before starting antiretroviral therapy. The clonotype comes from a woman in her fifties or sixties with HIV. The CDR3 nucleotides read TGCGCCAGCAGCTTTGGCGCGTTGGTGGGGACTGAAGCTTTCTTT. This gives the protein CASSFGALVGTEAFF.